This record looks at one TCR beta chain sequence and its context. Its antigen is not known. The data originate from a study of cytotoxic CD8 clonotypes in ibrutinib-treated CLL. The CDR3 has 14 residues. V lost 5 bases to trimming and J lost 3 bases, with 11 bases between them. CDR1 MNHEY and CDR2 SVGAGI come from the germline V gene. General study results and limits: Under therapy, public clonotypes either contracted or stayed stable, and they were uncommon.

The method was immunoSEQ multiplex PCR; TCRdb's version includes in-frame clones alone and lacks a portion of them. Among some 100,000 clones listed, about 50% were seen once. The TCR comes from a human donor with chronic lymphocytic leukemia. The starting material was PBMCs, obtained after 24 months of ibrutinib treatment. This chain links TRBV6-5 with TRBJ2-1; no firm D call. The CDR3 bases are TGTGCCAGCAGTATCAAAGTGGGCTACAATGAGCAGTTCTTC. This translates into CASSIKVGYNEQFF.